The 25 T cell receptor beta chains below were found in one sample sequenced in a study of blood T cell repertoires in COVID-19. The data were produced by immunoSEQ multiplex PCR, yet TCRdb's version contains in-frame clones alone and is incomplete. The sample holds roughly 390,000 clones; roughly 86% are singletons and the top ten take more than 9%. The specimen was peripheral blood. The origin of the receptors is a woman aged 25-40 years with COVID-19, enrolled during active disease.

This clone was recorded many times. The chain carries TRBV6-5 and TRBJ1-3; TRBD1 is a possible D gene (6 bases). V was trimmed by 11 bases and J by 4 bases, leaving 15 bases between them. Germline V gene sequence: CDR1 MNHEY, CDR2 SVGAGI. The CDR3 covers 13 residues. The CDR3 reads CAVNWGPGNTIYF. The CDR3 DNA sequence: TGTGCCGTCAACTGGGGGCCCGGAAACACCATATATTTT.

This clone was recorded a few times. The rearrangement links TRBV3-1 (or the pseudogene TRBV3-2) to TRBJ1-1; perhaps TRBD1 as D (5 bases). Germline CDR1 LGHDT, CDR2 YNNKEL (reference sequence). The CDR3 is 12 amino acids. V was shortened by 3 bases and J by 7 bases, with 9 bases between the two germline ends. The CDR3: CASSQGGSEAFF. The CDR3 DNA follows: TGTGCCAGCAGCCAGGGGGGAAGTGAAGCTTTCTTT.

In DNA form, the CDR3 reads TGCAGCGTTGAAGGGGCGGGAAAGGGAGAAAGCGAGCAGTACTTC. It codes for CSVEGAGKGESEQYF. The V gene is TRBV29-1, the J gene TRBJ2-7; a weak D match, TRBD2 (6 bases). The CDR3 extends over 15 amino acids. CDR1 SQVTM and CDR2 ANQGSEA come from the germline V gene. V lost 1 base to trimming and J lost 6 bases, with 19 bases between them.

CDR3 DNA: TGTGCCAGCAGCTTATCCGGGACCCAGTACTTC. It translates to CASSLSGTQYF. This chain joins TRBV11-2 and TRBJ2-5; D not certain. This CDR3 contains 11 residues. V lost 2 bases and J lost 7, with 5 bases in between. Germline V CDR1 and CDR2: SGHAT, FQNNGV.

Written as DNA, the CDR3 is TGTGCCAGCAGTTACTCGATAGTTTCGGGTGAGCAGTTCTTC. Amino acids: CASSYSIVSGEQFF. J is TRBJ2-1 and V is TRBV6-5; D is ambiguous. The CDR3 is 14 amino acids. V lost 0 bases to trimming and J lost 9 bases, with 12 bases between them. Germline loops: CDR1 MNHEY, CDR2 SVGAGI.

This chain's CDR3 is CASSLDPGGSDTQYF. Written as DNA, the CDR3 is TGTGCCAGCAGCTTAGACCCAGGGGGGTCAGATACGCAGTATTTT. The chain is built from TRBV7-3 and TRBJ2-3; tentatively, D is TRBD1 (7 bases). With 2 bases removed from V and 4 bases from J, the gap between germline ends came to 13 bases. This CDR3 contains 15 residues. Germline CDR1 reads SGHTA; CDR2 reads FQGTGA.

The rearrangement joins TRBV10-3 to TRBJ1-1, with a possible D match to TRBD1 (5 bases). Germline loops: CDR1 ENHRY, CDR2 SYGVKD. V dropped 3 bases and J dropped 4 bases, with 9 bases sitting between them. This CDR3 is 13 amino acids long. In DNA, the CDR3 is TGTGCCATCAGTGACAGGGTATCCACTGAAGCTTTCTTT. It encodes CAISDRVSTEAFF.

This chain uses TRBV2 with TRBJ2-7; D is perhaps TRBD2 (6 bases). V was cut by 5 bases and J by 0 bases, with 11 bases left in between. CDR3 length: 14 amino acids. Germline V gene sequence: CDR1 SNHLY, CDR2 FYNNEI. CDR3 protein: CASSPGTHSYEQYF. CDR3 sequence (DNA): TGTGCCAGCAGTCCCGGGACTCACTCCTACGAGCAGTACTTC.

This clone came up once. The chain recombines TRBV2 with TRBJ1-6, with TRBD1 matching 7 bases. CDR3 length: 15 amino acids. Germline V gene data show CDR1 as SNHLY and CDR2 as FYNNEI. The ends lost 6 bases at V and 11 bases at J; junction bases unmatched: 13. CDR3 DNA: TGTGCCAGCAGCGGAGGTGAGACAGGGATTACACCCCTCCACTTT. Translated, it gives CASSGGETGITPLHF.

This sequence joins TRBV7-9 and TRBJ1-4; 7 nucleotides align to TRBD1. The V gene's germline CDR1 is SEHNR and CDR2 FQNEAQ (reference sequence). V lost 5 bases and J lost 4; bases outside the gene matches: 4. This CDR3 is built from 14 residues. CDR3: CASSRDSFNEKLFF. In nucleotides, the CDR3 is TGTGCCAGCAGCCGGGACAGTTTTAATGAAAAACTGTTTTTT.

Notes on this clone: This sample also contains other DNA sequences that code for the same CDR3. The chain joins TRBV12-3 or TRBV12-4 to TRBJ1-1; D is ambiguous. CDR3 length equals 13 residues. V was trimmed by 3 bases and J by 1 base, leaving 6 bases between them. CDR3 nucleotide sequence: TGTGCCAGCAGTTTCGCGGGGAACACTGAAGCTTTCTTT. Protein sequence: CASSFAGNTEAFF.

To note about this clone: The sample has other DNA sequences that encode this CDR3 too. The chain couples TRBV5-1 to TRBJ2-1; no clear D. V was pared by 2 bases and J by 0 bases, with 9 bases between. The CDR3 runs to 15 residues. CDR1 and CDR2 from the germline V gene are SGHRS and YFSETQ. The CDR3 is CASSFGGSSYNEQFF. The CDR3 DNA reads as TGCGCCAGCAGCTTCGGCGGAAGCTCCTACAATGAGCAGTTCTTC.

This clone was detected only a few times. V usage is TRBV5-5 and J usage is TRBJ2-2; 10 bases align to TRBD1. V lost 4 bases and J lost 4; bases outside the gene matches: 7. CDR3 length: 16 amino acids. CDR1 and CDR2 from the germline V gene are SGHKS and YYEKEE (reference sequence). The CDR3 DNA reads TGTGCCAGCAGCATGGGACAGGGGTCAGTCACCGGGGAGCTGTTTTTT. This codes for CASSMGQGSVTGELFF.

V gene TRBV29-1 combines with J gene TRBJ2-1, with no clear D. Trimming cost V 7 bases and J 7 bases, with 11 bases left between them. This CDR3 has 11 amino acids. Per the germline V gene, CDR1 is SQVTM and CDR2 is ANQGSEA. CDR3 bases: TGCAGCGCTGAGCCCGGGAATGAGCAGTTCTTC. Its protein product is CSAEPGNEQFF.

The chain uses TRBV28 and TRBJ2-2; TRBD2 matches 12 bases. The CDR3 length is 14 residues. The germline V gene encodes CDR1 MDHEN and CDR2 SYDVKM. V was pared by 5 bases and J by 13 bases, with 8 bases of the junction left unmatched. For the CDR3, the DNA is TGTGCCAGCAGTGGGACTAGCGGGCTCACGAGGCTGTTTTTT. Translated, it gives CASSGTSGLTRLFF.

The chain recombines TRBV15 with TRBJ1-3, with a weak D call TRBD1 (5 bases). The CDR3 spans 14 residues. Trimming cost V 6 bases and J 0 bases, with 9 bases left between them. Germline assignment: CDR1 LNHNV and CDR2 YYDKDF (reference sequence). CDR3 amino acids: CATRGASSGNTIYF. The CDR3 DNA reads as TGTGCCACCAGAGGGGCTAGCTCTGGAAACACCATATATTTT.

This chain joins TRBV7-9 and TRBJ2-7; 8 nucleotides agree with TRBD2. This CDR3 comprises 14 residues. Germline CDR1 and CDR2: SEHNR and FQNEAQ (reference sequence). With 2 bases clipped from V and 6 bases from J, the junction kept 6 bases outside the gene matches. This CDR3 is CASSLIAGGSEQYF. The CDR3 coding sequence is TGTGCCAGCAGCTTAATCGCGGGAGGCAGCGAGCAGTACTTC.

This rearrangement joins TRBV29-1 to TRBJ2-2; perhaps TRBD2 as D (5 bases). The CDR3 loop spans 14 amino acids. Deletions cut 7 bases from V and 4 bases from J, with 16 bases between. The V gene's germline CDR1 is SQVTM and CDR2 ANQGSEA. The CDR3 here is CSAAVARGTGELFF. CDR3 DNA: TGCAGCGCCGCGGTAGCACGGGGCACCGGGGAGCTGTTTTTT.

The gene calls are TRBV6-1 and TRBJ2-2; TRBD2 aligns across 8 bases. CDR1 is MNHNS, CDR2 SASEGT, per germline. Losses at the gene ends were 2 bases for V and 5 bases for J; bases not matched to a gene: 7. The CDR3 is 16 residues long. This chain's CDR3 is CASSEILAGGTGELFF. The CDR3 DNA reads as TGTGCCAGCAGTGAAATATTGGCGGGAGGAACCGGGGAGCTGTTTTTT.

The rearrangement links TRBV5-1 to TRBJ2-7; D gene ambiguous. In germline, CDR1 is SGHRS, CDR2 YFSETQ. CDR3 size: 13 residues. The germline V and J ends were trimmed by 2 bases and 3 bases, with 9 bases remaining between them. The DNA of the CDR3 is TGCGCCAGCAGCTTAAACAGCCTCTACGAGCAGTACTTC. It codes for CASSLNSLYEQYF.

V is TRBV21-1 and J is TRBJ2-7; TRBD2 is taken as the D call from the table, unchecked against the DNA. TRBV21-1 is a pseudogene segment. The CDR3 is 16 residues long. CDR3 DNA sequence: TGTGCCAGCAGCAAGGGAACTAGCGGGGGGACCTACGAGCAGTACTTC. Its translation: CASSKGTSGGTYEQYF.

The V and J genes are TRBV6-5 and TRBJ2-7; D might be TRBD1 (6 bases). Germline V gene sequence: CDR1 MNHEY, CDR2 SVGAGI. Trimming removed 6 bases from V and 3 bases from J, with 9 bases in between. The CDR3 contains 12 residues. The DNA of the CDR3 is TGTGCCAGCAGCCAGGACAGCTACGAGCAGTACTTC. Protein product: CASSQDSYEQYF.

The chain combines TRBV4-2 with TRBJ1-5, with 12 bases matching TRBD1. V trimming: 1 base; J trimming: 1 base; junction bases outside the gene matches: 2. CDR1 is LGHNA, CDR2 YNFKEQ, per germline. The CDR3 covers 17 residues. Here the CDR3 reads CASSQGDRGRSNQPQHF. The CDR3 bases are TGTGCCAGCAGCCAAGGGGACAGGGGGCGGAGCAATCAGCCCCAGCATTTT.

The gene calls are TRBV6-5 and TRBJ2-5, with D possibly matching TRBD1 (6 bases). Germline CDR1 MNHEY, CDR2 SVGAGI. V was cut by 10 bases and J by 3 bases, with 15 bases left in between. CDR3 length equals 13 residues. As DNA, the CDR3 is TGTGCCACCGCTCAGGGGTTTGAAGAGACCCAGTACTTC. Translation: CATAQGFEETQYF.

With respect to this clone: Additional DNA sequences in this sample encode the identical CDR3. This chain links TRBV2 with TRBJ2-7; TRBD1 aligns across 11 bases. Germline-derived CDR1 and CDR2 are SNHLY and FYNNEI. J gave up 7 bases and V 6 bases, and 5 bases lay outside the gene matches. This CDR3 is 13 amino acids long. The CDR3 DNA reads TGTGCCAGCAGCAGGGACAGGGGGGGGGAGCAGTACTTC. It encodes CASSRDRGGEQYF.